The 21 T cell receptor beta chains given below trace back to one sample, sequenced in a study of T cells after yellow fever vaccination. Using its own MiXCR run on the 5' RACE reads, TCRdb lists one record per CDR3 protein. The sample has about 300,000 distinct CDR3 sequences; about 6.6% are singletons. Sequencing was performed on PBMCs, taken about 41 days after the first yellow fever vaccination. The origin of the receptors is a man aged 18 to 30 who received the YFV17D yellow fever vaccine.

V usage is TRBV5-1 and J usage is TRBJ2-7, with 8 bases identical to TRBD2. The V segment lost 0 bases and the J segment 4 bases; nucleotides outside the gene matches: 3. The germline V gene encodes CDR1 SGHRS and CDR2 YFSETQ. The CDR3 is 14 residues long. The CDR3 nucleotides read TGCGCCAGCAGCTTGGGCGGGGGGCGGTACGAGCAGTACGTC. This codes for CASSLGGGRYEQYV.

This clonotype showed up just a few times. The chain recombines TRBV4-3 with TRBJ1-6; D perhaps matches TRBD1 (6 bases). The ends were cut back, 0 bases at V and 8 bases at J, with 11 bases in the middle. The CDR3 is 15 residues long. CDR1 LGHNA and CDR2 YSLEER come from the germline V gene. The CDR3 coding sequence is TGCGCCAGCAGCCAAGAAGGGGGGGAATATTCACCCCTCCACTTT. Amino acid sequence: CASSQEGGEYSPLHF.

The chain couples TRBV15 to TRBJ1-4; D is perhaps TRBD1 (6 bases). Trimming shortened V by 3 bases and J by 4 bases, and 12 bases separated the two germline ends. The CDR3 length is 15 residues. CDR1 and CDR2 from the germline V gene are LNHNV and YYDKDF (reference sequence). For the CDR3, the DNA is TGTGCCACCAGCAGGCAGGGGAATCTTAATGAAAAACTGTTTTTT. The encoded protein is CATSRQGNLNEKLFF.

This clonotype was counted at least ten times. The V call is TRBV7-8, the J call TRBJ1-6; weak D call: TRBD1 (5 bases). The germline CDR1 and CDR2 sequences are SGHVS and FQNEAQ. The CDR3 has 14 residues. V was clipped by 5 bases and J by 10 bases, with 15 bases between them. CDR3 DNA: TGTGCCAGCAGCCGCCGGGACTCACCCTCACCCCTCCACTTT. Amino acids: CASSRRDSPSPLHF.

This clonotype is classed as large. The V call is TRBV5-4, the J call TRBJ2-1; TRBD2 is a possible D gene (6 bases). Germline V gene data show CDR1 as SGHNT and CDR2 as YYREEE (reference sequence). Trimming pared 0 bases from V and 4 bases from J, leaving 11 bases between. The CDR3 totals 15 residues. The CDR3 here is CASSLDGTSYNEQFF. CDR3 in DNA: TGTGCCAGCAGCTTGGATGGGACTTCGTACAATGAGCAGTTCTTC. The variable domain in full, with the rest retrieved from reference TRBV5-4 and TRBJ2-1, is ETGVTQSPTHLIKTRGQQVTLRCSSQSGHNTVSWYQQALGQGPQFIFQYYREEENGRGNFPPRFSGLQFPNYSSELNVNALELDDSALYLCASSLDGTSYNEQFFGPGTRLTVL.

The gene calls are TRBV27 and TRBJ1-5, with D perhaps TRBD1 (5 bases). Trimming cost V 3 bases and J 7 bases, with 10 bases left between them. Germline values: CDR1 MNHEY, CDR2 SMNVEV (reference sequence). This CDR3 contains 13 residues. CDR3 coding DNA: TGTGCCAGCAGTTTGATGAGGGGACAGCCCCAGCATTTT. As protein: CASSLMRGQPQHF.

This clonotype has only a few counts. This sequence joins TRBV6-1 and TRBJ1-5; D remains unclear. The germline V gene encodes CDR1 MNHNS and CDR2 SASEGT. V was trimmed by 2 bases and J by 5 bases, leaving 10 bases between them. The CDR3 contains 14 residues. The CDR3 here is CASSEPTNYQPQHF. The CDR3 DNA is TGTGCCAGCAGTGAACCGACGAATTATCAGCCCCAGCATTTT.

This clonotype was counted many times. V gene TRBV4-3 combines with J gene TRBJ1-1; 10 bases line up with TRBD1. V was pared by 1 base and J by 2 bases, with 7 bases of the junction left unmatched. CDR1 and CDR2 (germline): LGHNA, YSLEER. This CDR3 has 17 amino acids. CDR3 sequence reads: CASSQGIRTGGNTEAFF. CDR3 DNA sequence: TGCGCCAGCAGCCAAGGAATCCGGACAGGGGGTAACACTGAAGCTTTCTTT.

The chain is built from TRBV4-1 and TRBJ2-7; D is ambiguous. This CDR3 region has 13 residues. The germline V gene encodes CDR1 MGHRA and CDR2 YSYEKL. V lost 3 bases and J lost 3, with 9 bases in between. The CDR3 DNA follows: TGCGCCAGCAGCCACCAGACGGGCTACGAGCAGTACTTC. It yields the protein CASSHQTGYEQYF.

This clonotype has only a few counts. The CDR3 bases are TGTGCCACCAGCAGAGCACTGCTAGGGGGCGCGAGCTATGGCTACACCTTC. It yields the protein CATSRALLGGASYGYTF. The chain couples TRBV15 to TRBJ1-2, with 7 bases lining up with TRBD1. The ends lost 1 base at V and 4 bases at J; junction bases unmatched: 12. The CDR3 has 17 residues. Germline V gives CDR1 LNHNV, CDR2 YYDKDF (reference sequence).

This clonotype was seen a few times. This chain joins TRBV12-3 or TRBV12-4 and TRBJ2-7; possibly TRBD1 for D (6 bases). V was cut by 6 bases and J by 2 bases, with 14 bases left in between. CDR3 length: 14 amino acids. The CDR3 here is CASSHNDRPYEQYV. The CDR3 nucleotides read TGTGCCAGCAGCCACAACGACAGGCCCTACGAGCAGTACGTC.

Many counts were recorded for this clonotype. The CDR3 region is CASSLGQTPSGDTQYF. CDR3 coding DNA: TGCGCCAGCAGCTTGGGACAAACGCCCTCGGGCGATACGCAGTATTTT. The rearrangement uses TRBV5-1 and TRBJ2-3; no definite D call. Germline V CDR1 and CDR2: SGHRS, YFSETQ. This CDR3 has 16 amino acids. Trimming removed 0 bases at V and 6 bases at J, with 17 bases between.

This clonotype came up many times. This chain joins TRBV5-4 and TRBJ2-1, with D possibly being TRBD2 (5 bases). CDR1 SGHNT and CDR2 YYREEE come from the germline V gene (reference sequence). Trimming removed 4 bases at V and 4 bases at J, with 15 bases between. This CDR3 region has 15 residues. The CDR3 bases are TGTGCCAGCAGCGCCGACTTGGGAGATTACAATGAGCAGTTCTTC. This sequence encodes CASSADLGDYNEQFF.

The V call is TRBV5-1, the J call TRBJ2-1, with 15 positions matching TRBD2. This CDR3 has 15 residues. Trimming at V came to 4 bases and at J to 9 bases, leaving 5 bases not matched to a gene. Germline V CDR1 and CDR2: SGHRS, YFSETQ. CDR3 region: CASSPGLAGGGEQFF. CDR3 DNA: TGCGCCAGCAGCCCGGGACTAGCGGGGGGAGGTGAGCAGTTCTTC.

Many counts were recorded for this clonotype. This rearrangement joins TRBV11-2 to TRBJ2-3; 11 nucleotides agree with TRBD2. V lost 5 bases, J lost 2 bases, and 15 bases stayed unmatched. Germline V gives CDR1 SGHAT, CDR2 FQNNGV. The CDR3 length is 19 residues. CDR3 in DNA: TGTGCCAGCAGCCCCGGGTGGGCTAGCGGGGGGTCCTTCACAGATACGCAGTATTTT. This translates into CASSPGWASGGSFTDTQYF.

This clonotype appeared a few times. CDR3 DNA: TGCGCCAGCGCCGGAGTCGCAAATTCACCCCTCCACTTT. Translation gives CASAGVANSPLHF. The genes are TRBV4-3 and TRBJ1-6; D is uncertain. The CDR3 sequence is 13 residues long. Trimming shortened V by 8 bases and J by 7 bases, and 12 bases separated the two germline ends. Germline V gene lookup returns CDR1 LGHNA and CDR2 YSLEER.

The chain couples TRBV4-1 to TRBJ1-2; D is unclear. The CDR3 is 15 residues long. V was cut by 1 base and J by 5 bases, with 14 bases left in between. Germline V lookup: CDR1 MGHRA, CDR2 YSYEKL. The CDR3, as DNA: TGCGCCAGCAGCCAAGCGATGAAGGACGGATATGGCTACACCTTC. The encoded protein is CASSQAMKDGYGYTF.

This clonotype has at least ten counts. This chain uses TRBV12-3 or TRBV12-4 with TRBJ2-6, with 10 nucleotides matching TRBD1. The CDR3 consists of 16 residues. After removal of 5 bases from V and 4 bases from J, the junction contained 5 bases not matched to a gene. The CDR3 reads CASSGTGVPGANVLTF. CDR3 in DNA: TGTGCCAGCAGTGGGACAGGGGTCCCCGGGGCCAACGTCCTGACTTTC.

This clonotype showed up many times. This chain uses TRBV12-3 or TRBV12-4 with TRBJ1-2; D not resolved. With 6 bases removed from V and 2 bases from J, the gap between germline ends came to 1 base. The CDR3 spans 10 residues. CDR3 coding DNA: TGTGCCAGCAGAAACTATGGCTACACCTTC. Its protein product is CASRNYGYTF.

This clonotype was observed at least ten times. This chain joins TRBV11-3 and TRBJ2-6; TRBD1 is a possible D gene (5 bases). V lost 5 bases and J 0 bases, leaving 14 bases between the germline ends. CDR1 SGHNT and CDR2 YENEEA come from the germline V gene. This CDR3 has 17 residues. CDR3 sequence: CASSAREKSSGANVLTF. The CDR3 DNA sequence: TGTGCCAGCAGCGCCAGGGAAAAGAGCTCTGGGGCCAACGTCCTGACTTTC.

The sample holds a few counts of this clonotype. The CDR3, as DNA: TGTGCCAGCAGTCAATTGAGCGGGGGTGATACCTACGAGCAGTACTTC. Protein product: CASSQLSGGDTYEQYF. The chain joins TRBV6-1 to TRBJ2-7, with 8 positions matching TRBD2. The CDR3 consists of 16 residues. Germline V lookup: CDR1 MNHNS, CDR2 SASEGT. With V trimmed by 5 bases and J by 2 bases, 11 bases remained unmatched.